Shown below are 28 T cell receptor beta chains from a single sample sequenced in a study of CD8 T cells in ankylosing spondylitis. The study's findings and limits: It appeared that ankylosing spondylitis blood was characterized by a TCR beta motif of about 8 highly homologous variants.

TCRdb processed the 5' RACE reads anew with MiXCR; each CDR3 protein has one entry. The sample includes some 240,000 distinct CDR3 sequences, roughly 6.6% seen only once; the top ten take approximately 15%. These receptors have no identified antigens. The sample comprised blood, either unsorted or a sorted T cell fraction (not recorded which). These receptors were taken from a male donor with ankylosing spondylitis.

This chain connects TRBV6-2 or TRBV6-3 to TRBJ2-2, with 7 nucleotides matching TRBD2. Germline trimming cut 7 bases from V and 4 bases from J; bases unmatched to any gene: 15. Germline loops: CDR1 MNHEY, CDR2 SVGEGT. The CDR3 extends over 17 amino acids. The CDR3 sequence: CASTTPRTRIVTGELFF. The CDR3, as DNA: TGTGCCAGCACTACGCCCCGGACTAGGATAGTCACCGGGGAGCTGTTTTTT.

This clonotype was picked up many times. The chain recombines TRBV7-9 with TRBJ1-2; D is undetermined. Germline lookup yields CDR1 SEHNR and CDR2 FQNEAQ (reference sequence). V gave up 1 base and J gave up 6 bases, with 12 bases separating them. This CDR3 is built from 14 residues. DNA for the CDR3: TGTGCCAGCAGCTTAGGAGAAATGGCTAATGGCTACACCTTC. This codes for CASSLGEMANGYTF.

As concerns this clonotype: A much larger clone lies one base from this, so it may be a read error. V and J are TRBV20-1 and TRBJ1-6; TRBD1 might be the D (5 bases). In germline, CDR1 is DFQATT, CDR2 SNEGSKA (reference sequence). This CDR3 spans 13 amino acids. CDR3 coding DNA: TGCAGTGCCTACACAGGCGTCGGTTCACCCCCCCACTTT. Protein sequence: CSAYTGVGSPPHF.

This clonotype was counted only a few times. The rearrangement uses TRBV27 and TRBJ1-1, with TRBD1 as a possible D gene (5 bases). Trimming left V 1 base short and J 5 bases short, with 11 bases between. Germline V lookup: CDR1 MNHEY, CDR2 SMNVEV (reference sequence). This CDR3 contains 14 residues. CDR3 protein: CASSLFGGDTEAFF. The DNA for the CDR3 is TGTGCCAGCAGTTTATTTGGAGGGGATACTGAAGCTTTCTTT.

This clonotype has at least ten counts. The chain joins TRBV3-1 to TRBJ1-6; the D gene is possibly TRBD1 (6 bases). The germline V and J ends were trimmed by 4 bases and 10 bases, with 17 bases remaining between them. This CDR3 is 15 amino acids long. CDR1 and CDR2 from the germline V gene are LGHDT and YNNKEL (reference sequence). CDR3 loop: CASSLKVGTRSPLHF. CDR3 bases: TGTGCCAGCAGCCTAAAGGTCGGGACAAGATCACCCCTCCACTTT.

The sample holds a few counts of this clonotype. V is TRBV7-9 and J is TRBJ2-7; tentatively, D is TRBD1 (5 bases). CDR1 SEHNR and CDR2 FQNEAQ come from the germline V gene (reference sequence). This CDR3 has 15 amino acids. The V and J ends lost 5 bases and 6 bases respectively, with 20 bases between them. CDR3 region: CASSLTPGKNGEQYF. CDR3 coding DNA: TGTGCCAGCAGCCTTACTCCAGGGAAGAATGGCGAGCAGTACTTC.

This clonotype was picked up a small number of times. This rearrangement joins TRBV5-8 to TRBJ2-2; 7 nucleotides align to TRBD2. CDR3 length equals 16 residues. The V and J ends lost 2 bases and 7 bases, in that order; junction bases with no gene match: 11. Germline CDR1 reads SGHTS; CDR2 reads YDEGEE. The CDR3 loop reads CASSLGLVVLSGELFF. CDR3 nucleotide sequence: TGTGCCAGCAGCTTAGGACTAGTCGTCCTTAGCGGGGAGCTGTTTTTT.

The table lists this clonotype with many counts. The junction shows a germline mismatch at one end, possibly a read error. DNA of the CDR3: TGTGCTAGCAGCTTAAGAGACTACGGCACAGATACGCAGTATTTT. Translated, it gives CASSLRDYGTDTQYF. The V and J genes are TRBV7-7 and TRBJ2-3; D is perhaps TRBD2 (5 bases). Germline V gene sequence: CDR1 SSHAT, CDR2 FNYEAQ (reference sequence). The CDR3 sequence is 15 residues long. The full variable domain, in which reference TRBV7-7 and TRBJ2-3 provide the parts outside the CDR3, is GAGVSQSPRYKVTKRGQDVTLRCDPISSHATLYWYQQALGQGPEFLTYFNYEAQPDKSGLPSDRFSAERPEGSISTLTIQRTEQRDSAMYRCASSLRDYGTDTQYFGPGTRLTVL.

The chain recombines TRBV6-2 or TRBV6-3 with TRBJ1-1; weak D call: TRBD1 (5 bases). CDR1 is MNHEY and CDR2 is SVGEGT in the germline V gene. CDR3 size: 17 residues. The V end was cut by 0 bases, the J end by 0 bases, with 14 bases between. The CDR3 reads CASSYSFRQGMNTEAFF. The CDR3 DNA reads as TGTGCCAGCAGTTACTCGTTCCGGCAGGGAATGAACACTGAAGCTTTCTTT.

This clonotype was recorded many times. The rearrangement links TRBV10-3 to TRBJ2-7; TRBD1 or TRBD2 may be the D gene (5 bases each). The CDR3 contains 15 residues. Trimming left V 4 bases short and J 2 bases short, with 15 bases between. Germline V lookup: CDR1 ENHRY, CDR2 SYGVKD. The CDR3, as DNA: TGTGCCATCAGTGCCCCGGGACCCGTGACCTACGAGCAGTACTTC. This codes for CAISAPGPVTYEQYF.

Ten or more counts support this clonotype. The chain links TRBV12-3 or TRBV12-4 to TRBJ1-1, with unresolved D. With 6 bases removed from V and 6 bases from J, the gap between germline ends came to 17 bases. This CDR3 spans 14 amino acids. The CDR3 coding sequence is TGTGCCAGCAGCCTGGTGGGCACCGGCCCTGAAGCTTTCTTT. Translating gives CASSLVGTGPEAFF.

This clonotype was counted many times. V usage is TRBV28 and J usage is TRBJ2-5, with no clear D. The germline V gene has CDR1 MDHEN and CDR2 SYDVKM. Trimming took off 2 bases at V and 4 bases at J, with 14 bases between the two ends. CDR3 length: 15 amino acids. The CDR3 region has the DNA TGTGCCAGCAGTTTAGTCGTTGGGGTTGCAGAGACCCAGTACTTC. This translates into CASSLVVGVAETQYF.

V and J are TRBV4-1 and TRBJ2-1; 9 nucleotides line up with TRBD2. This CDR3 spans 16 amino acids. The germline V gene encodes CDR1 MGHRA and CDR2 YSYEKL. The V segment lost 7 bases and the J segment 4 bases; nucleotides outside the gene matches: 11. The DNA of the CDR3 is TGCGCCAGCACCAGCGCGGGGGGGGGAGTGTACAATGAGCAGTTCTTC. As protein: CASTSAGGGVYNEQFF.

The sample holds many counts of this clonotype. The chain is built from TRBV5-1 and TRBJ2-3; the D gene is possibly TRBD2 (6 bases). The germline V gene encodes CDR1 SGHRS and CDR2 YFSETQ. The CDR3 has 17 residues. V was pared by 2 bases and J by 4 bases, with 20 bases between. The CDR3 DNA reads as TGCGCCAGCAGCTTATCCTCTCGACTAGGTATCGCAGATACGCAGTATTTT. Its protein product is CASSLSSRLGIADTQYF.

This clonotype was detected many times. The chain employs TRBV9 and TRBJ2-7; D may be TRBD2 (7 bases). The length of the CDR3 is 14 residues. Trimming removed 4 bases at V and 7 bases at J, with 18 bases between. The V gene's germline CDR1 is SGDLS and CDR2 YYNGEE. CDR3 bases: TGTGCCAGCAGCCCCTTAGCGGGTCAGGGGGAGCAGTACTTC. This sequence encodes CASSPLAGQGEQYF.

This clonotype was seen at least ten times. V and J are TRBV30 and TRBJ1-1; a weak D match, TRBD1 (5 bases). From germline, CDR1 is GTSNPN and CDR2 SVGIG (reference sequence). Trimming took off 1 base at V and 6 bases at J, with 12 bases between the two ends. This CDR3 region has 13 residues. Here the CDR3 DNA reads TGTGCCTGGAGTGGGGGACGATTAGCTGAAGCTTTCTTT. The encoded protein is CAWSGGRLAEAFF.

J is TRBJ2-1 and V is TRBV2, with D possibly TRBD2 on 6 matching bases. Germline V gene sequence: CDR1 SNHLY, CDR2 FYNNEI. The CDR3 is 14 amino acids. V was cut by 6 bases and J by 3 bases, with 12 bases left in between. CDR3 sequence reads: CASRWTGSYNEQFF. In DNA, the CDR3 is TGTGCCAGCAGATGGACCGGGAGCTACAATGAGCAGTTCTTC.

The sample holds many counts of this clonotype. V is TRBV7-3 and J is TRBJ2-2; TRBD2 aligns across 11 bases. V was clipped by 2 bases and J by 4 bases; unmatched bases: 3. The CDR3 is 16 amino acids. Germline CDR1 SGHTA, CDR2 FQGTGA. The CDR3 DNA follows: TGTGCCAGCAGCTTAGCAGGGACTAGCGGCACCGGGGAGCTGTTTTTT. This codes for CASSLAGTSGTGELFF.

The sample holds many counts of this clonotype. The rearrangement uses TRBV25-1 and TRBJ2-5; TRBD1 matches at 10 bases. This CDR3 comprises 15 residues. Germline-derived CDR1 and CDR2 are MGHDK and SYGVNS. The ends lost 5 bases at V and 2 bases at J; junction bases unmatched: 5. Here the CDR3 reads CASSFQDRGQETQYF. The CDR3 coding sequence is TGTGCCAGCAGTTTCCAGGACAGGGGGCAAGAGACCCAGTACTTC.

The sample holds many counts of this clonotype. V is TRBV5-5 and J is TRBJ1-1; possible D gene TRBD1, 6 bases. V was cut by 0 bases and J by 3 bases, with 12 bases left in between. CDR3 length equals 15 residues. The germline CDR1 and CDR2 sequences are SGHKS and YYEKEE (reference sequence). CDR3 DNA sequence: TGTGCCAGCAGCTTGGATGGCAGGGGTTACACTGAAGCTTTCTTT. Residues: CASSLDGRGYTEAFF. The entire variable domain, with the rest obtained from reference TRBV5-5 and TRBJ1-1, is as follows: DAGVTQSPTHLIKTRGQQVTLRCSPISGHKSVSWYQQVLGQGPQFIFQYYEKEERGRGNFPDRFSARQFPNYSSELNVNALLLGDSALYLCASSLDGRGYTEAFFGQGTRLTVV.

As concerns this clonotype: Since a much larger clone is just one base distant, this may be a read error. CDR3 sequence reads: CTSKGTTNEKLFF. For the CDR3, the DNA is TGTACCAGCAAGGGAACAACTAATGAAAAACTGTTTTTT. The chain combines TRBV9 with TRBJ1-4; D is undetermined. Germline loops: CDR1 SGDLS, CDR2 YYNGEE. The CDR3 length is 13 residues.

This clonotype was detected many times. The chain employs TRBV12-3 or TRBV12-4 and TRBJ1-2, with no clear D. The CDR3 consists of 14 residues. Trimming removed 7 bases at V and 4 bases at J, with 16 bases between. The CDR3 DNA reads TGTGCCAGCACCACCTTTGGACTGCGCTATGGCTACACCTTC. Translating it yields CASTTFGLRYGYTF.

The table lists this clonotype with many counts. The CDR3, as DNA: TGTGCCAGCTCACCAAGGGGCCAGGGTCCCATTGGCTACACCTTC. It is translated as CASSPRGQGPIGYTF. The V gene is TRBV18, the J gene TRBJ1-2; D is perhaps TRBD1 (5 bases). This CDR3 spans 15 amino acids. The V and J ends lost 2 bases and 7 bases respectively, with 17 bases between them. Germline V gene sequence: CDR1 KGHSH, CDR2 LQKENI.

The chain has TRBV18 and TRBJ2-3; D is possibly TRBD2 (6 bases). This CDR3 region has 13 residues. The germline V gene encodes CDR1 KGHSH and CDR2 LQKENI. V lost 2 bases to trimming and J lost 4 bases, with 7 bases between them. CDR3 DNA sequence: TGTGCCAGCTCACCATCTAGCGCAGATACGCAGTATTTT. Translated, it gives CASSPSSADTQYF.

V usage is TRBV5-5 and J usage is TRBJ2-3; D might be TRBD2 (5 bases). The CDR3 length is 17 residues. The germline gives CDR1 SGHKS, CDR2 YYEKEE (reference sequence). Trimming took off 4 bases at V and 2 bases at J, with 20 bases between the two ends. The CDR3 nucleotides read TGTGCCAGCAGCAACACCGGGTGGAGGAGATCCACAGATACGCAGTATTTT. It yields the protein CASSNTGWRRSTDTQYF. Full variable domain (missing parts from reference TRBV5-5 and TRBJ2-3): DAGVTQSPTHLIKTRGQQVTLRCSPISGHKSVSWYQQVLGQGPQFIFQYYEKEERGRGNFPDRFSARQFPNYSSELNVNALLLGDSALYLCASSNTGWRRSTDTQYFGPGTRLTVL.

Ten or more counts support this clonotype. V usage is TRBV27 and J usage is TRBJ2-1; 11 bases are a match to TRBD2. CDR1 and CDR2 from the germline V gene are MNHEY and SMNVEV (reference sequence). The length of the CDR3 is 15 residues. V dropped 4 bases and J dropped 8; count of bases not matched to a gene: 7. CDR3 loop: CASSSLAGGIDEQFF. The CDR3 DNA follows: TGTGCCAGCAGTTCCCTAGCGGGGGGTATCGATGAGCAGTTCTTC.

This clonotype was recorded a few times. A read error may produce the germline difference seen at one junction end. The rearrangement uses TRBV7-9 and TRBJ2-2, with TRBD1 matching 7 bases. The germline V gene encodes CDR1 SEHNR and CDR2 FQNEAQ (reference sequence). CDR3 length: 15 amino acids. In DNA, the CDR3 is TGTGCCAGCAGCTTGACGACAGGGCCCACCTGGGAGCTGTTTTTT. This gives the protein CASSLTTGPTWELFF.

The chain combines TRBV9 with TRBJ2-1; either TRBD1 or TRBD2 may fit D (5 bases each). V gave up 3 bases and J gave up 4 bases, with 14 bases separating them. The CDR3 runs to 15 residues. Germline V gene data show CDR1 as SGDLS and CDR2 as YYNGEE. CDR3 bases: TGTGCCAGCAGCGGGGGGAATGCAGTATACAATGAGCAGTTCTTC. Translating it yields CASSGGNAVYNEQFF.